The present T cell receptor beta chain was sequenced within a study of T cells after yellow fever vaccination. Study-level results: Relatively few clonotypes were ones that appeared in both CD4 and CD8 compartments.

Germline loops: CDR1 DFQATT, CDR2 SNEGSKA (reference sequence). CDR3 length: 15 residues. After removal of 5 bases from V and 1 base from J, the junction contained 5 bases not matched to a gene. Of note for this clonotype: The target antigen is unknown.

Universal primer sites and UMIs were introduced during 5'RACE template-switching synthesis of TCR cDNA. TCRdb re-analysed the 5' RACE reads in MiXCR, keeping a single row per CDR3 protein. This table has approximately 300,000 distinct CDR3 sequences, 13% appearing once. The receptor was isolated from a man aged 25 to 45 who received the YFV17D yellow fever vaccine. Specimen: CD4+ T cells sorted from PBMCs, collected 45 days after the yellow fever booster vaccination. The J gene is TRBJ2-7, the V gene TRBV20-1, with 13 bases matching TRBD2. CDR3 residues: CSAGKTSGRSYEQYF. The CDR3 DNA reads TGCAGTGCTGGCAAGACTAGCGGGAGGTCCTACGAGCAGTACTTC.